This T cell receptor (beta chain) originates from a study of blood T cell repertoires in COVID-19. The wider study: Samples came from the United States, Italy and Spain, spanning acute and convalescent COVID-19. The cDNA or gDNA used as material had been derived from T cells, B-cell-depleted T cells, or PBMCs.

The germline V gene has CDR1 KGHSH and CDR2 LQKENI. CDR3 length: 17 amino acids. V was trimmed by 4 bases and J by 0 bases, leaving 16 bases between them. In the original analysis: From reference gene primer amplification, estimates of nucleated cell counts were derived. Clones were read by immunoSEQ multiplex PCR, and TCRdb kept only the in-frame ones, dropping some. Clonal size and the V and J genes are those of that table, whereas D and trimming came from the DNA. This table has approximately 64,000 clones, about 88% appearing once. The sequencing sample was made of peripheral blood. The rearrangement uses TRBV18 and TRBJ2-1, with D maybe TRBD2 (5 bases). The TCR sequence derives from a man aged 70-80 years with acute or convalescent COVID-19. CDR3 loop: CASSLSPGGRSYNEQFF. CDR3 DNA sequence: TGTGCCAGCTCACTAAGTCCAGGCGGGCGCTCCTACAATGAGCAGTTCTTC.